These 27 T cell receptor beta chains came from one sample sequenced in a study of T cell clonotyping in hematopoietic cell transplantation. Described time point: recipient sample about 28 days before transplant, after cytoreduction. Profiled with immunoSEQ multiplex PCR; TCRdb holds only in-frame clones, not every one. The sample lists under 20,000 clones, about 72% occurring once. The specimen was peripheral blood mononuclear cells, collected before stem cell transplant. Receptors were obtained from a man aged 55-75 years with acute myeloid leukemia. Some clones in this sample may be carry-over from other donors' samples.

The gene calls are TRBV7-3 and TRBJ2-2; D call uncertain. Germline CDR1 SGHTA, CDR2 FQGTGA. The CDR3 contains 16 residues. The V gene lost 2 bases and the J gene lost 5 bases, with 15 bases spanning the gap. CDR3 residues: CASSLLGRSYTGELFF. The CDR3 DNA reads as TGTGCCAGCAGCTTACTCGGTCGGTCTTATACCGGGGAGCTGTTTTTT.

This sequence joins TRBV4-1 and TRBJ2-7, with D perhaps given as TRBD1 or TRBD2 (5 bases each). Germline loops: CDR1 MGHRA, CDR2 YSYEKL. V lost 1 base and J 9 bases, leaving 22 bases between the germline ends. The CDR3 covers 16 residues. CDR3 bases: TGCGCCAGCAGCCAAGGGTCATACGGGGACCTACGATGGCAGTACTTC. The encoded protein is CASSQGSYGDLRWQYF.

A few counts support this clone. This sequence joins TRBV10-3 and TRBJ2-2; tentatively, D is TRBD2 (5 bases). The CDR3 contains 14 residues. Trimming stripped 3 bases from V and 2 bases from J, with 7 bases between. CDR1 ENHRY and CDR2 SYGVKD come from the germline V gene. Written as DNA, the CDR3 is TGTGCCATCAGTGATACTAGAAACACCGGGGAGCTGTTTTTT. Protein product: CAISDTRNTGELFF.

The chain recombines TRBV6-1 with TRBJ2-7; D perhaps matches TRBD2 (5 bases). The CDR3 has 12 amino acids. V shed 5 bases and J shed 6 bases, with 11 bases lying between them. Germline V gives CDR1 MNHNS, CDR2 SASEGT. CDR3 coding DNA: TGTGCCAGCAGTTTCGGGGATCTCGAGCAGTACTTC. Translated: CASSFGDLEQYF.

This clone was observed a few times. The chain combines TRBV5-1 with TRBJ2-7, with 13 nucleotides matching TRBD2. The trim removed 0 bases at V and 6 bases at J, leaving 6 bases unmatched. In germline, CDR1 is SGHRS, CDR2 YFSETQ. The CDR3 runs to 16 residues. The DNA for the CDR3 is TGCGCCAGCAGCTTGGAACTAGCGGGGGGGCTCGGCGAGCAGTACTTC. It is translated as CASSLELAGGLGEQYF.

The chain employs TRBV6-5 and TRBJ2-3; 10 bases map to TRBD2. CDR1 and CDR2 from the germline V gene are MNHEY and SVGAGI. The CDR3 contains 15 residues. J was trimmed by 4 bases and V by 5 bases; bases with no gene match: 6. DNA of the CDR3: TGTGCCAGCAGTAAGGGACTAGCGACAGCAGATACGCAGTATTTT. It is translated as CASSKGLATADTQYF.

The chain has TRBV4-3 and TRBJ1-5; no clear D gene. CDR1 is LGHNA and CDR2 is YSLEER in the germline V gene. With 1 base removed from V and 2 bases from J, the gap between germline ends came to 9 bases. This CDR3 has 15 amino acids. In DNA, the CDR3 is TGCGCCAGCAGCCAAGGAGGGCTCGGCAATCAGCCCCAGCATTTT. Protein sequence: CASSQGGLGNQPQHF.

The gene calls are TRBV7-3 and TRBJ2-6; TRBD1 might be the D (6 bases). Germline V lookup: CDR1 SGHTA, CDR2 FQGTGA. CDR3 size: 19 residues. V lost 2 bases to trimming and J lost 1 base, with 18 bases between them. DNA of the CDR3: TGTGCCAGCAGCTTAGAAGGGGGTTGGGATTCGTCTGGGGCCAACGTCCTGACTTTC. Its protein is CASSLEGGWDSSGANVLTF.

This clone turned up a few times. This chain connects TRBV9 to TRBJ2-2, with 7 bases fitting TRBD2. The CDR3 is made up of 17 amino acids. The V segment lost 4 bases and the J segment 0 bases; nucleotides outside the gene matches: 9. Looked up from germline, CDR1 is SGDLS and CDR2 is YYNGEE. In nucleotides, the CDR3 is TGTGCCAGCAGCCCTTTCTTCGGGGGGACGAACACCGGGGAGCTGTTTTTT. Its translation: CASSPFFGGTNTGELFF.

This rearrangement joins TRBV6-6 to TRBJ1-5; D gene ambiguous. The CDR3 covers 14 residues. CDR1 is MNHNY and CDR2 is SVGAGI in the germline V gene (reference sequence). The germline V and J ends were trimmed by 0 bases and 5 bases, with 8 bases remaining between them. Here the CDR3 DNA reads TGTGCCAGCAGTTACTCGGGCAGAGATCAGCCCCAGCATTTT. Protein sequence: CASSYSGRDQPQHF.

The chain links TRBV29-1 to TRBJ1-1; 7 nucleotides match TRBD1. Germline lookup yields CDR1 SQVTM and CDR2 ANQGSEA. The CDR3 has 11 amino acids. Trimming removed 6 bases from V and 4 bases from J; junction bases left unmatched: 2. The CDR3 DNA follows: TGCAGCGTGCCAGGGGGCACTGAAGCTTTCTTT. Its translation: CSVPGGTEAFF. The full variable domain, with the rest looked up from reference TRBV29-1 and TRBJ1-1, is SAVISQKPSRDICQRGTSLTIQCQVDSQVTMMFWYRQQPGQSLTLIATANQGSEATYESGFVIDKFPISRPNLTFSTLTVSNMSPEDSSIYLCSVPGGTEAFFGQGTRLTVV.

The V and J genes are TRBV9 and TRBJ2-2; D gene unclear. V lost 0 bases and J lost 2, with 11 bases in between. The CDR3 is made up of 16 amino acids. CDR1 SGDLS and CDR2 YYNGEE come from the germline V gene. The CDR3 protein is CASSVAAKANTGELFF. CDR3 coding DNA: TGTGCCAGCAGCGTAGCAGCCAAGGCCAACACCGGGGAGCTGTTTTTT.

Only a few counts were recorded for this clone. The CDR3 coding sequence is TGTGCCAGCAGCCCCGGGACAGGGCCTAATGAAAAACTGTTTTTT. It yields the protein CASSPGTGPNEKLFF. The J gene is TRBJ1-4, the V gene TRBV7-8; 9 bases map to TRBD1. Germline lookup yields CDR1 SGHVS and CDR2 FQNEAQ. The CDR3 is 15 amino acids. The ends lost 5 bases at V and 3 bases at J; junction bases unmatched: 4.

The gene calls are TRBV4-2 and TRBJ1-5; 10 nucleotides match TRBD1. J lost 7 bases, V lost 1 base, and 10 bases had no gene match. Germline V gives CDR1 LGHNA, CDR2 YNFKEQ. The CDR3 runs to 17 residues. The CDR3 nucleotides read TGTGCCAGCAGCCAAGGTCCCGGGACAGGGGTGGAGCAGCCCCAGCATTTT. Translating it yields CASSQGPGTGVEQPQHF.

V usage is TRBV10-3 and J usage is TRBJ2-7; possible D gene TRBD2, 5 bases. CDR1 and CDR2 from the germline V gene are ENHRY and SYGVKD. The V and J ends lost 2 bases and 0 bases respectively, with 8 bases between them. The CDR3 has 14 residues. CDR3 in amino acids: CAISERGNSYEQYF. The DNA of the CDR3 is TGTGCCATCAGTGAGCGGGGAAACTCCTACGAGCAGTACTTC.

The J gene is TRBJ2-7, the V gene TRBV25-1; weak D call: TRBD1 (6 bases). Trimming cost V 3 bases and J 6 bases, with 21 bases left between them. The V gene's germline CDR1 is MGHDK and CDR2 SYGVNS. The CDR3 has 16 amino acids. This chain's CDR3 is CASSDTTGPAWSEQYF. CDR3 coding DNA: TGTGCCAGCAGTGACACCACAGGGCCGGCATGGAGCGAGCAGTACTTC.

The chain uses TRBV19 and TRBJ1-1, with 7 bases aligning to TRBD1. CDR1 is LNHDA and CDR2 is SQIVND in the germline V gene (reference sequence). The CDR3 consists of 14 residues. V lost 3 bases to trimming and J lost 7 bases; unmatched junction nucleotides: 8. The CDR3 nucleotides are TGTGCCAGTAGTATGGTTCCTGACAGGGTTGAAGCTTTCTTT. Amino acids: CASSMVPDRVEAFF.

The chain has TRBV7-2 and TRBJ1-2, with a weak D call TRBD1 (6 bases). Germline V lookup: CDR1 SGHTA, CDR2 FQGNSA. The CDR3 consists of 13 residues. V was shortened by 5 bases and J by 1 base, with 8 bases between the two germline ends. CDR3 sequence reads: CASSPDSNYGYTF. DNA of the CDR3: TGTGCCAGCAGCCCGGACAGTAACTATGGCTACACCTTC.

The chain joins TRBV11-2 to TRBJ1-3; D call uncertain. V lost 1 base to trimming and J lost 2 bases, with 0 bases between them. Germline-derived CDR1 and CDR2 are SGHAT and FQNNGV. The CDR3 covers 12 residues. In nucleotides, the CDR3 is TGTGCCAGCAGCTTAGCTGGAAACACCATATATTTT. Its protein is CASSLAGNTIYF.

The chain recombines TRBV11-1 with TRBJ1-4, with D unresolved. Deletions cut 5 bases from V and 5 bases from J, with 12 bases between. The CDR3 has 14 residues. Germline CDR1 and CDR2: SGHAT and FQDESV (reference sequence). The CDR3 DNA follows: TGTGCCAGCAGCCTTACTTGGCCAAATGAAAAACTGTTTTTT. This encodes CASSLTWPNEKLFF. Together with reference TRBV11-1 and TRBJ1-4, the CDR3 gives the full variable domain: EAEVAQSPRYKITEKSQAVAFWCDPISGHATLYWYRQILGQGPELLVQFQDESVVDDSQLPKDRFSAERLKGVDSTLKIQPAELGDSAMYLCASSLTWPNEKLFFGSGTQLSVL.

V is TRBV2 and J is TRBJ1-1; TRBD1 matches at 7 bases. The germline gives CDR1 SNHLY, CDR2 FYNNEI. The J segment lost 14 bases and the V segment lost 4 bases, leaving 16 bases of the junction unmatched. The CDR3 sequence is 14 residues long. The CDR3: CASSGTAIGTGAFF. Written as DNA, the CDR3 is TGTGCCAGCAGTGGGACAGCCATCGGAACAGGGGCCTTCTTT.

V is TRBV5-1 and J is TRBJ1-1, with 9 bases matching TRBD1. CDR3 length: 14 residues. Trimming at V came to 4 bases and at J to 4 bases, leaving 5 bases not matched to a gene. Looked up from germline, CDR1 is SGHRS and CDR2 is YFSETQ. The CDR3 protein is CASSPGQGGTEAFF. The CDR3 DNA follows: TGCGCCAGCAGCCCGGGACAGGGTGGCACTGAAGCTTTCTTT. The complete variable domain, with remaining parts taken from reference TRBV5-1 and TRBJ1-1, reads KAGVTQTPRYLIKTRGQQVTLSCSPISGHRSVSWYQQTPGQGLQFLFEYFSETQRNKGNFPGRFSGRQFSNSRSEMNVSTLELGDSALYLCASSPGQGGTEAFFGQGTRLTVV.

V usage is TRBV16 and J usage is TRBJ2-7; D possibly corresponds to TRBD2 (5 bases). The CDR3 is 13 amino acids. Germline V lookup: CDR1 KGHSY, CDR2 FQNENV. V lost 5 bases, J lost 7 bases, and 15 bases lay in between. The CDR3 reads CASSYGLQGEQYF. CDR3 nucleotides: TGTGCCAGCAGCTACGGACTCCAAGGGGAGCAGTACTTC.

The chain employs TRBV11-3 and TRBJ2-1; TRBD2 aligns across 10 bases. CDR1 and CDR2 (germline): SGHNT, YENEEA. This CDR3 comprises 14 residues. Trimming at V came to 5 bases and at J to 7 bases, leaving 5 bases not matched to a gene. The CDR3 region is CASSPSGGRNEQFF. CDR3 DNA sequence: TGTGCCAGCAGCCCTAGCGGGGGTAGGAATGAGCAGTTCTTC.

The chain employs TRBV7-2 and TRBJ1-6; no reliable D call. Germline V gene data show CDR1 as SGHTA and CDR2 as FQGNSA. There are 15 residues in the CDR3. The V and J ends lost 1 base and 6 bases respectively, with 10 bases between them. For the CDR3, the DNA is TGTGCCAGCAGCTTAGGGCAGGTGTTTAATTCACCCCTCCACTTT. Amino acid sequence: CASSLGQVFNSPLHF. Full variable domain (outside the CDR3, taken from reference TRBV7-2 and TRBJ1-6): GAGVSQSPSNKVTEKGKDVELRCDPISGHTALYWYRQSLGQGLEFLIYFQGNSAPDKSGLPSDRFSAERTGGSVSTLTIQRTQQEDSAVYLCASSLGQVFNSPLHFGNGTRLTVT.

J is TRBJ2-7 and V is TRBV27; D remains ambiguous. The CDR3 has 12 residues. V lost 8 bases, J lost 1 base, and 9 bases lay in between. CDR1 MNHEY and CDR2 SMNVEV come from the germline V gene (reference sequence). The CDR3 DNA is TGTGCCAGCTCGACATCGTCCTACGAGCAGTACTTC. Amino acids: CASSTSSYEQYF.

The chain uses TRBV29-1 and TRBJ2-3; D uncertain. V lost 0 bases and J 6 bases, leaving 13 bases between the germline ends. The CDR3 runs 14 residues. The germline CDR1 and CDR2 sequences are SQVTM and ANQGSEA. Here the CDR3 DNA reads TGCAGCGTTGAAGACCCCACCTCAGTGGATACGCAGTATTTT. Residues: CSVEDPTSVDTQYF.